This paragraph reports one TCR beta chain. The data stem from a study of blood T cell repertoires in COVID-19. Data came from immunoSEQ multiplex PCR; TCRdb stores just in-frame clones and leaves some out. The profile shows around 70,000 clones, 90% to 95% of them singletons. This CDR3 contains 15 residues. The V end was cut by 2 bases, the J end by 2 bases, with 10 bases between. Germline V gene lookup returns CDR1 SGHVS and CDR2 FQNEAQ. The sample was peripheral blood. The receptor's source is a human donor in a cohort sampled during active COVID-19. The J gene is TRBJ1-3, the V gene TRBV7-8, with D maybe TRBD1 (5 bases). This CDR3 is CASSLPGGPGNTIYF. The CDR3 DNA reads TGTGCCAGCAGCTTACCCGGGGGACCTGGAAACACCATATATTTT.